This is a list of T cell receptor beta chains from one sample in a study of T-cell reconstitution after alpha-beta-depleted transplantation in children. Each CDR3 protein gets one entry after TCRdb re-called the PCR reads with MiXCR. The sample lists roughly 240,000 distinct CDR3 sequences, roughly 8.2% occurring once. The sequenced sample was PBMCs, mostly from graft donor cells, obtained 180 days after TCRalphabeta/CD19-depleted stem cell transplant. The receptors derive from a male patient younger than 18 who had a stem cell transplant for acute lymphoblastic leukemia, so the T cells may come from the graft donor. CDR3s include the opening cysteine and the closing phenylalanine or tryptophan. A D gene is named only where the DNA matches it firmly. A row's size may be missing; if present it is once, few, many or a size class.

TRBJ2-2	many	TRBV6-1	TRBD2	TGTGCCCTCCAGCGGGAGACGAACACCGGGGAGCTGTTTTTT	CALQRETNTGELFF
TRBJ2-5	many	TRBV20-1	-	TGCAGTCCGATCGCGCCCGGGGAGACCCAGTACTTC	CSPIAPGETQYF
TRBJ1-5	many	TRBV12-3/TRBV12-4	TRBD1	TGTGCCAGCACCGACAGGGTGGATCAGCCCCAGCATTTT	CASTDRVDQPQHF
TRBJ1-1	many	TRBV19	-	TGTGCCAGTAGTATATCGGAGAACACTGAAGCTTTCTTT	CASSISENTEAFF
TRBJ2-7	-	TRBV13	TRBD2	TGTGCCAGCAGGGATCGGGGGGTCGGAGGATACGAGCAGTACTTC	CASRDRGVGGYEQYF
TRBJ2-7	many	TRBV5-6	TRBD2	TGTGCCAGCAGCTGGCAACTAGCGGGCTACGAGCAGTACTTC	CASSWQLAGYEQYF
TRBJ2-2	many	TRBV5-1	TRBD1	TGCGCCAGCAGCCCTGGACAGGGGGCAGGGGAGCTGTTTTTT	CASSPGQGAGELFF
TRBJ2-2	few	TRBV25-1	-	TGTGCCAGCAGTGCATCAGAAACCGGGGAGCTGTTTTTT	CASSASETGELFF
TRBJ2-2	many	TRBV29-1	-	TGCAGCGTTGGCACGAGGATGACCGGGGAGCTGTTTTTT	CSVGTRMTGELFF
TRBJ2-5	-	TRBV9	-	TGTGCCAGCAGCCCCCTACTGAACCCACTCCAAGAGACCCAGTACTTC	CASSPLLNPLQETQYF
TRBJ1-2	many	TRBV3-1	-	TGTGCCAGCAGCCAAACTTACCGGGACTCACGAGGCTACACCTTC	CASSQTYRDSRGYTF
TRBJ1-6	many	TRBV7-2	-	TGTGCCAGCAGCTTAGCAGGGCTTGGCCCTTCACCCCTCCACTTT	CASSLAGLGPSPLHF
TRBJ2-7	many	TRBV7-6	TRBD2	TGTGCCAGCAGCCTCCTAGGGAGCGGGACTTACGAGCAGTACTTC	CASSLLGSGTYEQYF
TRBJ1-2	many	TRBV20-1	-	TGCAGTGCTAGAGTGGGGCTAGCTAACTATGGCTACACCTTC	CSARVGLANYGYTF
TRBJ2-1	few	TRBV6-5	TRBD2	TGTGCCACCGCAACGGGGTATAGCGGGAGCCACTACAATGAGCAGTTCTTC	CATATGYSGSHYNEQFF
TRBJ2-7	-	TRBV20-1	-	TGCAGTGCTAGAGATGGGATATGGGGCACCTCCTACGAGCAGTACTTC	CSARDGIWGTSYEQYF
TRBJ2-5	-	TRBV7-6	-	TGTGCCAGCAGCTCTCGCAAATCACAAGAGACCCAGTACTTC	CASSSRKSQETQYF
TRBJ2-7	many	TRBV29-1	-	TGCAGCGTTGAAGAGCCGGCATACGAGCAGTACTTC	CSVEEPAYEQYF
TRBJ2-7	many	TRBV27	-	TGTGCCAGCAGTTGGAGGAGCGGCTACGAGCAGTACTTC	CASSWRSGYEQYF
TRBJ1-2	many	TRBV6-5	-	TGTGCCAGCAGTTACTCGATCGGGGGAGGCTATGGCTACACCTTC	CASSYSIGGGYGYTF
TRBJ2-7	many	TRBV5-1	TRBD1	TGCGCCAGCAGCTTTAGGCCCGGGACAGGGGGCTACGAGCAGTACTTC	CASSFRPGTGGYEQYF
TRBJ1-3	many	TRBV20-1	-	TGCAGTGTCAGTCATGGAGGGGGCTCTGGAAACACCATATATTTT	CSVSHGGGSGNTIYF
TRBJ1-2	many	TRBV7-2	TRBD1	TGTGCCAGCAGCTTAGTAGGACAGGGGAGCTATGGCTACACCTTC	CASSLVGQGSYGYTF
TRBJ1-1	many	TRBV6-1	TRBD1	TGTGCCAGCAGTGCTCTGACAGGGGAAACTGAAGCTTTCTTT	CASSALTGETEAFF
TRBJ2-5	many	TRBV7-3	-	TGTGCCAGCAGCCCAGGGGGGCAGCAAGAGACCCAGTACTTC	CASSPGGQQETQYF
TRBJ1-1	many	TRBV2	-	TGTGCCAGCAGGAAACACCAGGTTGAGGGTTTCTTT	CASRKHQVEGFF
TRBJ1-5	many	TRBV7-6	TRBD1	TGTGCCAGCAGCACCCAGGGGGCAGGACCCTATAGCAATCAGCCCCAGCATTTT	CASSTQGAGPYSNQPQHF
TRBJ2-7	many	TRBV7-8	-	TGTGCCAGCAGCGCCACAGGGTTTGAGCAGTACTTC	CASSATGFEQYF